The text below deals with one T cell receptor (beta chain). This clonotype came up a few times. No antigen is known for it. Base qualities are missing; no much larger clone stands one base away. This sample is drawn from a study of T-cell reconstitution after alpha-beta-depleted transplantation in children (dated by TCRdb to the mid-2010s). Regarding the research as a whole: Using TCR repertoire profiling, the study followed T-cell immune reconstitution in a quantitative way in children after TCRalphabeta/CD19-depleted allogeneic hematopoietic cell transplantation.

Germline trimming: 4 bases from V, 4 bases from J; junction bases outside gene matches: 6. The CDR3 contains 14 residues, cysteine and phenylalanine counted. Only the CDR3 DNA stays, 42 bases, in frame from base 1. Receptor amplification or capture employed PCR. The sequencing machine was an Illumina HiSeq 2500. TCR libraries were prepared with molecular barcoding, using unique molecular identifiers to normalize TCRbeta repertoire quantification. The public reads were reanalyzed by TCRdb: fastp trimming at Q25, MiXCR alignment, in-frame beta chains only. Under each unique CDR3 protein, matching rows form one entry showing the most common genes and DNA. This sample lists hundreds of thousands of distinct CDR3 sequences; over 9.5% were detected once. About 4.2% of the sample belongs to the ten largest clones.

The sequence came from a human donor who donated a stem cell graft to a child with acute myeloid leukemia. The specimen comprised PBMCs from the stem cell graft donor, sampled from the stem cell graft. The sequence joins TRBV12-3 or TRBV12-4 to TRBJ2-5; 7 bases in between match TRBD1. The DNA reads as follows: TGTGCCAGCAGTTGGGCGACAGGGTCAGAGACCCAGTACTTC. Its amino acids are CASSWATGSETQYF.